This record covers a single TCR beta chain. The source of the sample is a study of blood T cell repertoires in COVID-19. Study in general: Samples representing acute and convalescent COVID-19 were sourced from the United States, Italy and Spain.

The authors' processing: It was from reference gene primer amplification that nucleated cell counts were estimated. Libraries were prepared by immunoSEQ multiplex PCR; TCRdb keeps only in-frame clonotypes and omits some of them. The DNA gave D and trimming, while V, J and clone size come from that table. The sample includes about 93,000 clones, roughly nine tenths seen only once; the top ten take about 1.5%. Sequencing was done on a sample of peripheral blood. The receptor's source is a human donor with active COVID-19. The donor label of this sample is uncertain.

The CDR3 reads CASSTFPGQTFYEQYF. In DNA, the CDR3 is TGTGCCAGCAGTACCTTTCCGGGACAGACTTTCTACGAGCAGTACTTC. The chain joins TRBV6-2 or TRBV6-3 to TRBJ2-7; 7 bases are shared with TRBD1. Trimming took 5 bases from V and 3 from J; bases not matched to a gene: 13. The CDR3 covers 16 residues. CDR1 is MNHEY and CDR2 is SVGEGT in the germline V gene.